This TCR beta chain was sequenced in a study of T cell repertoires in cytomegalovirus infection. As for the study in general: Through public TCR beta signatures, both CMV infection and matching HLA type were indicated. Findings and limits, study-wide: The ex vivo response was dominated by HLA-C-restricted CMV-specific TCR beta clonotypes. Identification of carriers of CMV plus the relevant HLA was performed using cumulative public TCR beta family frequency.

TCRdb passed the reads through MiXCR, listing each CDR3 protein once. The repertoire includes approximately 500,000 distinct CDR3 sequences, 15% to 20% of them detected once, and 20% to 30% sits in the top ten. Concerning this clonotype: Its specificity is unknown. The junction departs from the called germline gene at one end, perhaps through a read error.

The germline CDR1 and CDR2 sequences are MGHDK and SYGVNS. The CDR3 sequence is 12 residues long. The receptor comes from a human donor in good health (CMV status not recorded). Some clones in this sample may be carry-over from other donors' samples. Source material: CD8+ T cells from PBMCs. The V call is TRBV25-1, the J call TRBJ2-3; D is unclear. The CDR3 coding sequence is TGTGCCAGCAGTGAATTCGGAGATACGCCGTATTTT. Its protein is CASSEFGDTPYF.